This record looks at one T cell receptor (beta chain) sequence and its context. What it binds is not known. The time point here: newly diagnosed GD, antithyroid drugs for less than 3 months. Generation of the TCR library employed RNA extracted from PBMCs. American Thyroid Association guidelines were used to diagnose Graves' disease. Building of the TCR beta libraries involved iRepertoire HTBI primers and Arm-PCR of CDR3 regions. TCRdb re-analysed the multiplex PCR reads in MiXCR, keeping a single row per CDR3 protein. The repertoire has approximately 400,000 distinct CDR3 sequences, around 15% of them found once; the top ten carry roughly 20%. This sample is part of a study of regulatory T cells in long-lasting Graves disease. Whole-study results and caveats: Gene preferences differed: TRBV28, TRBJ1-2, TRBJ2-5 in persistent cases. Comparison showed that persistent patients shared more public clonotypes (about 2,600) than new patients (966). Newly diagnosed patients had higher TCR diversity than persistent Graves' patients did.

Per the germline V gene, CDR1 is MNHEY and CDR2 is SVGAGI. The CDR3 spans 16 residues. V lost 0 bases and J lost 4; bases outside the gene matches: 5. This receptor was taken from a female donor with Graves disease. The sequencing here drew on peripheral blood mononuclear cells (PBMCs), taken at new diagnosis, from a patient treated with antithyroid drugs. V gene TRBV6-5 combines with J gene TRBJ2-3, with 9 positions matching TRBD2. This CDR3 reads CASSYSVRGGPDTQYF. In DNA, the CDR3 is TGTGCCAGCAGTTACTCCGTGCGGGGGGGCCCAGATACGCAGTATTTT.